Sequencing of this T cell receptor (beta chain) was carried out in a study of T cells in Graves' hyperthyroidism and ophthalmopathy. Uncontrolled infection, other autoimmune disease, pregnancy and lactation each barred patients from inclusion. Orbital computed tomography, thyroid ultrasound, serum thyroxine and TRAb, and clinical symptoms together informed the diagnoses. The source material, RNA transcripts, was used to amplify TCR beta CDR3 regions. HTBI primers were employed in a first-round RT-PCR of the TCR CDR3. TCRdb processed the multiplex PCR reads anew with MiXCR; each CDR3 protein has one entry. Among roughly 290,000 distinct CDR3 sequences, about an eighth were seen once, and the ten largest hold 7.5% to 8%. Concerning this clonotype: This may be a read error: a much more frequent sequence differs by one nucleotide.

The germline V gene encodes CDR1 SEHNR and CDR2 FQNEAQ (reference sequence). This CDR3 spans 14 amino acids. The receptor was isolated from a woman between 25 and 40 years old with Graves' hyperthyroidism that later progressed to Graves' ophthalmopathy. Sample: blood. V and J are TRBV7-9 and TRBJ2-1; D could derive from TRBD1 or TRBD2 (5 bases each). CDR3 protein: CVSSLGDSYNEQFF. CDR3 bases: TGTGTCAGCAGCTTGGGGGACTCCTACAATGAGCAGTTCTTC.